This TCR beta chain came from a study of T-cell reconstitution after alpha-beta-depleted transplantation in children. The TCRbeta library was prepared with unique molecular identifiers. A single record per CDR3 protein comes from TCRdb applying MiXCR to the PCR reads. The sample includes about 610,000 distinct CDR3 sequences, over 9.5% of them seen just once. This clonotype was seen at least ten times. This TCR derives from a human donor who donated a stem cell graft to a child with acute myeloid leukemia. The sequencing used PBMCs from the stem cell graft donor, collected from the stem cell graft.

As DNA, the CDR3 is TGCAGCGCTGCGGGGACTAGCAGAATGTTCGATGAGCAGTTCTTC. Encoded protein: CSAAGTSRMFDEQFF. The V and J genes are TRBV29-1 and TRBJ2-1; 9 nucleotides align to TRBD2. CDR3 length: 15 residues. V shed 7 bases and J 8 bases; nucleotides not matched to a gene: 15. Germline assignment: CDR1 SQVTM and CDR2 ANQGSEA.